The 18 T cell receptor beta chains below all came from one sample that was sequenced in a study of Graves' ophthalmopathy and Graves' hyperthyroidism. Researchers took RNA transcripts and amplified TCR beta CDR3 regions from them. Second-round multiplex PCR came after a first-round RT-PCR that employed HTBI primers. TCRdb fed the multiplex PCR reads into MiXCR, producing one record per CDR3 protein. The table includes about 600,000 distinct CDR3 sequences, under 45% detected once. Sequenced: peripheral blood or thyroid tissue (not recorded which). The origin of the receptors is an adult man with Graves' hyperthyroidism.

About this clonotype itself: The final CDR3 position lacks the conserved phenylalanine or tryptophan, pointing to a likely read error. The chain employs TRBV20-1 and TRBJ2-2; TRBD2 might be the D (6 bases). Germline V gene sequence: CDR1 DFQATT, CDR2 SNEGSKA (reference sequence). The CDR3 totals 15 residues. Trimming took 2 bases from V and 5 from J, leaving 15 bases between them. This CDR3 reads CSARPGGPQTGELFL. The CDR3 DNA reads TGCAGTGCTAGACCAGGAGGGCCGCAAACCGGGGAGCTGTTTCTT.

Concerning this clonotype itself: One base away lies a much larger clone, so this may be a sequencing read error. The chain has TRBV2 and TRBJ2-5; D tentatively reads TRBD1 or TRBD2 (5 bases each). Germline assignment: CDR1 SNHLY and CDR2 FYNNEI. The CDR3 has 15 residues. V dropped 3 bases and J dropped 4 bases, with 15 bases sitting between them. The DNA of the CDR3 is TGTGCCAGCAGTGATACAAGGGGAGTGGTAGAGACCCAGTACTTC. Residues: CASSDTRGVVETQYF.

This clonotype was detected a few times. The chain uses TRBV19 and TRBJ1-1, with unresolved D. The CDR3 spans 21 residues. Germline assignment: CDR1 LNHDA and CDR2 SQIVND (reference sequence). V was cut by 5 bases and J by 0 bases, with 31 bases left in between. CDR3 coding DNA: TGTGCCAGTAGTTCTGGGTCGGGCAGGAGATTGAACTATTACATGAACACTGAAGCTTTCTTT. Its protein product is CASSSGSGRRLNYYMNTEAFF.

The V call is TRBV10-2, the J call TRBJ2-5, with 7 bases fitting TRBD1. The CDR3 loop spans 14 amino acids. The germline V gene encodes CDR1 WSHSY and CDR2 SAAADI. V was clipped by 4 bases and J by 5 bases; unmatched bases: 7. The CDR3 DNA sequence: TGCGCCAGCAGTGGGACAGGAAGGGGGGAGACCCAGTACTTC. Its translation: CASSGTGRGETQYF.

This clonotype showed up many times. The CDR3 here is CSARDLWTGGPDGQYF. Written as DNA, the CDR3 is TGCAGTGCTAGAGATCTGTGGACAGGGGGTCCAGATGGCCAGTACTTC. This chain links TRBV20-1 with TRBJ2-5; 10 bases align to TRBD1. Trimming cost V 0 bases and J 10 bases; bases outside gene matches: 14. In germline, CDR1 is DFQATT, CDR2 SNEGSKA (reference sequence). This CDR3 is built from 16 residues.

As concerns this clonotype: A much larger clone lies one base from this, so it may be a read error. The chain has TRBV2 and TRBJ2-7; a possible D gene is TRBD1 (6 bases). CDR3 length equals 15 residues. Germline V gene data show CDR1 as SNHLY and CDR2 as FYNNEI. The CDR3 protein is CASSRDPTTGFERYF. In DNA, the CDR3 is TGTGCCAGCAGCCGAGACCCCACGACAGGTTTCGAGCGGTACTTC.

This clonotype was counted at least ten times. The chain is built from TRBV7-2 and TRBJ2-2; D is uncertain. Germline V gene lookup returns CDR1 SGHTA and CDR2 FQGNSA. This CDR3 is built from 13 residues. Trimming cost V 4 bases and J 6 bases, with 9 bases left between them. CDR3 amino acids: CASSSPGPGELFF. The CDR3 region has the DNA TGTGCCAGCAGCTCCCCCGGACCCGGGGAGCTGTTTTTT.

Here the CDR3 DNA reads TGTGCCAGCAGCCAAGGCTTCATGGGGCAGTTAGCTAACTATGGCTACACCTTC. It codes for CASSQGFMGQLANYGYTF. The V and J genes are TRBV4-2 and TRBJ1-2; tentative D call: TRBD1 (5 bases). The V gene's germline CDR1 is LGHNA and CDR2 YNFKEQ. Trimming left V 1 base short and J 0 bases short, with 18 bases between. The length of the CDR3 is 18 residues.

The chain uses TRBV7-6 and TRBJ1-2; 7 nucleotides match TRBD1. This CDR3 is built from 16 residues. V lost 6 bases, J lost 6 bases, and 16 bases stayed unmatched. CDR1 and CDR2 (germline): SGHVS, FNYEAQ. The CDR3 is CASSAPNYDRADGYTF. In DNA form, the CDR3 reads TGTGCCAGCAGTGCCCCTAATTATGACAGGGCGGATGGCTACACCTTC.

The sample holds many counts of this clonotype. The rearrangement uses TRBV16 and TRBJ1-2; weak D call: TRBD1 (5 bases). Germline V gene lookup returns CDR1 KGHSY and CDR2 FQNENV. The CDR3 has 15 residues. V was cut by 0 bases and J by 8 bases, with 16 bases left in between. In nucleotides, the CDR3 is TGTGCCAGCAGCCAATCGTTAGGGGCCGACAGAGGCTACACCTTC. Protein sequence: CASSQSLGADRGYTF. Complete variable domain (other parts from reference TRBV16 and TRBJ1-2): GEEVAQTPKHLVRGEGQKAKLYCAPIKGHSYVFWYQQVLKNEFKFLISFQNENVFDETGMPKERFSAKCLPNSPCSLEIQATKLEDSAVYFCASSQSLGADRGYTFGSGTRLTVV.

This clonotype appeared many times. The V call is TRBV29-1, the J call TRBJ1-1; 8 bases agree with TRBD1. Germline CDR1 and CDR2: SQVTM and ANQGSEA. There are 12 residues in the CDR3. V lost 6 bases, J lost 5 bases, and 5 bases stayed unmatched. The CDR3 nucleotides read TGCAGCGTATCCGGGACAGGAACTGAAGCTTTCTTT. Translated, it gives CSVSGTGTEAFF.

The chain couples TRBV2 to TRBJ1-5; 9 nucleotides align to TRBD1. V was pared by 6 bases and J by 11 bases, with 11 bases of the junction left unmatched. Germline V gives CDR1 SNHLY, CDR2 FYNNEI. The CDR3 loop spans 14 amino acids. The CDR3 DNA reads TGTGCCAGCAGAGACGGACAGGGGCAAGAGACCCAGCATTTT. As protein: CASRDGQGQETQHF.

Notes on this clonotype: Germline and junction disagree at one end, which may indicate a read error. V is TRBV7-2 and J is TRBJ1-5; 7 positions agree with TRBD1. In germline, CDR1 is SGHTA, CDR2 FQGNSA. This CDR3 is built from 15 residues. CDR3 nucleotides: TGTGCCAGCAACAAAGACAGGGAAGGGAATCAGCCCCAGCACTTT. It yields the protein CASNKDREGNQPQHF.

This clonotype was observed a handful of times. This chain joins TRBV5-1 and TRBJ2-3; 9 bases agree with TRBD1. Germline V CDR1 and CDR2: SGHRS, YFSETQ. This CDR3 contains 16 residues. The ends lost 0 bases at V and 4 bases at J; junction bases unmatched: 6. The CDR3 is CASSLVGTGRADTQYF. In DNA, the CDR3 is TGCGCCAGCAGCTTGGTTGGGACAGGGAGAGCAGATACGCAGTATTTT. Variable domain in full (rest from reference TRBV5-1 and TRBJ2-3): KAGVTQTPRYLIKTRGQQVTLSCSPISGHRSVSWYQQTPGQGLQFLFEYFSETQRNKGNFPGRFSGRQFSNSRSEMNVSTLELGDSALYLCASSLVGTGRADTQYFGPGTRLTVL.

This clonotype was counted at least ten times. The rearrangement links TRBV7-2 to TRBJ2-1; D gene uncertain. The V gene lost 2 bases and the J gene lost 6 bases, with 8 bases spanning the gap. This CDR3 has 13 residues. Germline V gene data show CDR1 as SGHTA and CDR2 as FQGNSA. The CDR3: CASSLNGVNEQFF. The CDR3 DNA follows: TGTGCCAGCAGCTTAAACGGCGTCAATGAGCAGTTCTTC.

This clonotype has a count of ten or more. The chain joins TRBV14 to TRBJ1-1; D perhaps matches TRBD1 (5 bases). The V end lost 1 base, the J end lost 6 bases, and 12 bases lay between the germline ends. The length of the CDR3 is 14 residues. Germline-derived CDR1 and CDR2 are SGHDN and FVKESK. Here the CDR3 reads CASSQANWGPEAFF. The CDR3 nucleotides read TGTGCCAGCAGCCAAGCTAATTGGGGCCCTGAAGCTTTCTTT. The variable domain in full, with the rest retrieved from reference TRBV14 and TRBJ1-1, is EAGVTQFPSHSVIEKGQTVTLRCDPISGHDNLYWYRRVMGKEIKFLLHFVKESKQDESGMPNNRFLAERTGGTYSTLKVQPAELEDSGVYFCASSQANWGPEAFFGQGTRLTVV.

V and J are TRBV7-6 and TRBJ1-1; no definite D call. This CDR3 is built from 15 residues. The germline V gene encodes CDR1 SGHVS and CDR2 FNYEAQ. The V end was cut by 1 base, the J end by 8 bases, with 17 bases between. The CDR3 DNA follows: TGTGCCAGCAGCTTAGGTAGGGTACAAGGAGGAGAAGCTTTCTTT. Protein product: CASSLGRVQGGEAFF.

The chain couples TRBV7-9 to TRBJ2-2; D tentatively reads TRBD1 or TRBD2 (5 bases each). Trimming left V 5 bases short and J 4 bases short, with 14 bases between. Germline V CDR1 and CDR2: SEHNR, FQNEAQ (reference sequence). This CDR3 contains 15 residues. The CDR3 DNA reads TGTGCCAGCAGCCCACGAGGGGTTGGCACCGGGGAGCTGTTTTTT. It codes for CASSPRGVGTGELFF.